Listed below are T cell receptor beta chains from one sample, sequenced in a study of blood T cells in healthy people across ages. TCRdb re-derived calls from the 5' RACE reads in MiXCR, one entry per CDR3 protein. The profile shows fewer than 2,000,000 distinct CDR3 sequences, 35% to 50% of them singletons. Material for sequencing was blood. All receptors come from a human donor in good health. CDR3s include the opening cysteine and the closing phenylalanine or tryptophan. Clone sizes are given selectively: once, few, many, or a class where the clone is expanded.

size,J,V,length,CDR3
.,TRBJ2-1,TRBV6-5,16,CASSRGPAGTYNEQFF
.,TRBJ2-5,TRBV5-1,15,CASSLTGGVAETQYF
.,TRBJ2-1,TRBV2,16,CASTKAPSGAYNEQFF
.,TRBJ1-4,TRBV7-2,13,CASSPNWGEKLFF
.,TRBJ1-1,TRBV29-1,13,CSVVPLRDSEAFF
.,TRBJ1-2,TRBV12-3/TRBV12-4,13,CASSRTTGYGYTF
.,TRBJ2-5,TRBV18,16,CASSPRLSGGVETQYF
.,TRBJ2-3,TRBV6-5,15,CASSYLGATNEKLYF
.,TRBJ1-5,TRBV24-1,14,CATSGDRVNQPQHF
few,TRBJ2-7,TRBV5-1,19,CASSLARGSGRMSTYEQYF